This T cell receptor beta chain was retrieved from a study of CD8 T cells in ankylosing spondylitis. Notes on the study in general: Certain motif variants had earlier appeared in reactive arthritis synovial fluid and blood. Seemingly characteristic of ankylosing spondylitis blood was a TCR beta motif consisting of under ten highly homologous variants.

With molecular barcodes, quantitative 5'-RACE was used to make the TCR beta libraries. TCRdb itself ran the 5' RACE reads through MiXCR, one entry per CDR3 protein. The data show under 450,000 distinct CDR3 sequences, approximately 17% seen once. CDR1 SGHTA and CDR2 FQGNSA come from the germline V gene. Trimming took 6 bases from V and 6 from J, leaving 18 bases between them. The CDR3 is made up of 16 amino acids. About this clonotype: Its antigen is not identified.

Sequenced material: blood, either unsorted or a sorted T cell fraction (not recorded which). This TCR came from a male donor with ankylosing spondylitis. The chain is built from TRBV7-2 and TRBJ1-6; D might be TRBD1 (5 bases). This chain's CDR3 is CASSNRQTALNSPLHF. The DNA of the CDR3 is TGTGCCAGCAGTAACCGACAGACCGCTCTTAATTCACCCCTCCACTTT. Using reference TRBV7-2 and TRBJ1-6 for the parts outside the CDR3, the full variable domain is GAGVSQSPSNKVTEKGKDVELRCDPISGHTALYWYRQSLGQGLEFLIYFQGNSAPDKSGLPSDRFSAERTGGSVSTLTIQRTQQEDSAVYLCASSNRQTALNSPLHFGNGTRLTVT.